The 22 T cell receptor beta chains reported below all come from one sample, sequenced in a study of beta chain features in type 1 diabetes. Expressed TCRB transcripts got sequenced, as all isolated RNA was reverse transcribed. Sequencing used immunoSEQ multiplex PCR; TCRdb keeps in-frame clones, though not all of them. Here the sample spans 300,000 to 450,000 clones, around a fifth being singletons. Sequenced: naive CD4+ T cells from blood. These receptor sequences come from a woman aged 18-29 years in good health.

The V call is TRBV7-9, the J call TRBJ2-3; D is possibly TRBD2 (6 bases). CDR1 is SEHNR, CDR2 FQNEAQ, per germline (reference sequence). This CDR3 region has 13 residues. Trimming shortened V by 5 bases and J by 9 bases, and 15 bases separated the two germline ends. The CDR3 DNA follows: TGTGCCAGCAGCCCGGGGGACGGTGCAACGCAGTATTTT. Protein product: CASSPGDGATQYF.

The J gene is TRBJ2-7, the V gene TRBV14; possible D gene TRBD2, 6 bases. The CDR3 covers 16 residues. The germline V and J ends were trimmed by 0 bases and 1 base, with 13 bases remaining between them. Germline V gene sequence: CDR1 SGHDN, CDR2 FVKESK. The CDR3: CASSQDRRLGSYEQYF. The CDR3, as DNA: TGTGCCAGCAGCCAAGATCGACGACTAGGTTCCTACGAGCAGTACTTC.

This sequence joins TRBV9 and TRBJ2-5; 9 nucleotides line up with TRBD2. The CDR3 is 17 residues long. Germline V CDR1 and CDR2: SGDLS, YYNGEE. V lost 0 bases, J lost 9 bases, and 15 bases stayed unmatched. Written as DNA, the CDR3 is TGTGCCAGCAGCGTAGATCCCACTAGCGGGCCCACGGTGGCCCAGTACTTC. This codes for CASSVDPTSGPTVAQYF.

This clone showed up just a few times. The rearrangement uses TRBV9 and TRBJ2-5; 10 bases match TRBD2. Germline trimming cut 1 base from V and 1 base from J; bases unmatched to any gene: 7. This CDR3 is built from 17 residues. CDR1 and CDR2 (germline): SGDLS, YYNGEE. The CDR3 nucleotides are TGTGCCAGCAGCGTAACTTCCGGGACTAGCGTCCAAGAGACCCAGTACTTC. Translation gives CASSVTSGTSVQETQYF. Full variable domain (remainder filled in from reference TRBV9 and TRBJ2-5): DSGVTQTPKHLITATGQRVTLRCSPRSGDLSVYWYQQSLDQGLQFLIQYYNGEERAKGNILERFSAQQFPDLHSELNLSSLELGDSALYFCASSVTSGTSVQETQYFGPGTRLLVL.

This clone was counted only a few times. The J gene is TRBJ2-3, the V gene TRBV7-3; D unclear. Germline loops: CDR1 SGHTA, CDR2 FQGTGA. With 0 bases removed from V and 6 bases from J, the gap between germline ends came to 7 bases. CDR3 length: 13 residues. CDR3 in DNA: TGTGCCAGCAGCTTAACGCTAGGTGATACGCAGTATTTT. This codes for CASSLTLGDTQYF. The full variable domain, with the rest looked up from reference TRBV7-3 and TRBJ2-3, is GAGVSQTPSNKVTEKGKYVELRCDPISGHTALYWYRQSLGQGPEFLIYFQGTGAADDSGLPNDRFFAVRPEGSVSTLKIQRTERGDSAVYLCASSLTLGDTQYFGPGTRLTVL.

The V gene is TRBV29-1, the J gene TRBJ2-7, with TRBD1 matching over 7 bases. The junction had 10 bases not matched to a gene; V was cut back by 2 bases and J by 3 bases. There are 15 residues in the CDR3. Germline loops: CDR1 SQVTM, CDR2 ANQGSEA. In DNA form, the CDR3 reads TGCAGCGTTGAATCACAACAGGGGCCACTCTACGAGCAGTACTTC. This sequence encodes CSVESQQGPLYEQYF.

The chain has TRBV14 and TRBJ2-1; 7 nucleotides align to TRBD1. The CDR3 spans 16 residues. Germline V gene data show CDR1 as SGHDN and CDR2 as FVKESK. The V segment lost 1 base and the J segment 4 bases; nucleotides outside the gene matches: 7. The CDR3 spells CASSQALPGQYNEQFF. For the CDR3, the DNA is TGTGCCAGCAGCCAAGCGTTGCCGGGACAGTACAATGAGCAGTTCTTC.

The genes are TRBV11-2 and TRBJ1-2, with D possibly being TRBD1 (5 bases). Trimming took off 8 bases at V and 8 bases at J, with 15 bases between the two ends. The CDR3 is 12 amino acids. CDR1 and CDR2 from the germline V gene are SGHAT and FQNNGV. The CDR3 DNA is TGTGCCAGCCACTACGGGGGAGGCGGCTACACCTTC. Its protein is CASHYGGGGYTF.

The chain has TRBV9 and TRBJ2-3; 10 bases align to TRBD2. The CDR3 contains 16 residues. Germline values: CDR1 SGDLS, CDR2 YYNGEE. V trimming: 2 bases; J trimming: 0 bases; junction bases outside the gene matches: 3. The CDR3: CASSVPSGGSTDTQYF. The CDR3 DNA reads as TGTGCCAGCAGCGTGCCTAGCGGGGGAAGCACAGATACGCAGTATTTT.

In its sample, this clone was seen a few times. V is TRBV7-8 and J is TRBJ2-3; D possibly corresponds to TRBD2 (5 bases). The CDR3 spans 17 residues. Germline CDR1 reads SGHVS; CDR2 reads FQNEAQ. V was shortened by 7 bases and J by 7 bases, with 27 bases between the two germline ends. The CDR3 loop is CASTQRVRGRGHHTQYF. CDR3 nucleotide sequence: TGTGCCAGCACCCAGAGGGTCCGGGGTCGGGGTCATCATACGCAGTATTTT. Looking up the rest from reference TRBV7-8 and TRBJ2-3 gives the full variable domain: GAGVSQSPRYKVAKRGQDVALRCDPISGHVSLFWYQQALGQGPEFLTYFQNEAQLDKSGLPSDRFFAERPEGSVSTLKIQRTQQEDSAVYLCASTQRVRGRGHHTQYFGPGTRLTVL.

This clone was counted between two and nine times. The chain carries TRBV11-3 and TRBJ2-1; perhaps TRBD1 as D (5 bases). V lost 5 bases and J lost 7, with 15 bases in between. This CDR3 spans 14 amino acids. CDR1 and CDR2 (germline): SGHNT, YENEEA. The CDR3 DNA follows: TGTGCCAGCAGCGACCGACAGCTGGGTAATGAGCAGTTCTTC. Encoded protein: CASSDRQLGNEQFF. The variable domain in full, completed from reference TRBV11-3 and TRBJ2-1, reads EAGVVQSPRYKIIEKKQPVAFWCNPISGHNTLYWYLQNLGQGPELLIRYENEEAVDDSQLPKDRFSAERLKGVDSTLKIQPAELGDSAVYLCASSDRQLGNEQFFGPGTRLTVL.

This rearrangement joins TRBV7-9 to TRBJ1-1, with 8 bases aligning to TRBD1. Trimming cost V 8 bases and J 4 bases; bases outside gene matches: 9. This CDR3 region has 14 residues. Per germline, CDR1 SEHNR and CDR2 FQNEAQ (reference sequence). The CDR3 reads CASVATGGGTEAFF. The CDR3, as DNA: TGTGCCAGCGTGGCAACAGGGGGTGGCACTGAAGCTTTCTTT.

This rearrangement joins TRBV30 to TRBJ2-4, with TRBD2 as a possible D gene (6 bases). The ends were cut back, 5 bases at V and 3 bases at J, with 14 bases in the middle. This CDR3 comprises 14 residues. Germline CDR1 and CDR2: GTSNPN and SVGIG (reference sequence). The CDR3, as DNA: TGTGCCTGGGGTCAGGGAGGCCTCAAAAACATTCAGTACTTC. Amino acid sequence: CAWGQGGLKNIQYF.

This clone came up a few times. The gene calls are TRBV30 and TRBJ2-1; TRBD2 aligns across 8 bases. V trimming: 4 bases; J trimming: 6 bases; junction bases outside the gene matches: 5. CDR1 and CDR2 from the germline V gene are GTSNPN and SVGIG (reference sequence). This CDR3 is built from 13 residues. CDR3 sequence reads: CAWTAGGFNEQFF. The CDR3 bases are TGTGCCTGGACGGCGGGAGGCTTCAATGAGCAGTTCTTC.

CDR3: CASSQERTGSPLHF. The CDR3 DNA reads TGCGCCAGCAGCCAAGAACGAACGGGTTCACCCCTCCACTTT. This chain connects TRBV4-1 to TRBJ1-6; D call uncertain. Trimming stripped 0 bases from V and 9 bases from J, with 9 bases between. This CDR3 is built from 14 residues. The V gene's germline CDR1 is MGHRA and CDR2 YSYEKL.

The chain has TRBV9 and TRBJ2-2, with 12 positions matching TRBD1. Trimming removed 7 bases from V and 5 bases from J; junction bases left unmatched: 9. The CDR3 has 16 amino acids. Germline assignment: CDR1 SGDLS and CDR2 YYNGEE. CDR3 sequence (DNA): TGTGCCAGCTCTCGAGGGACAGGGGGCTCGACCGGGGAGCTGTTTTTT. Its translation is CASSRGTGGSTGELFF.

The chain uses TRBV4-1 and TRBJ2-3; the match to TRBD2 covers 11 bases. The CDR3 has 17 residues. CDR1 and CDR2 (germline): MGHRA, YSYEKL. The ends lost 2 bases at V and 0 bases at J; junction bases unmatched: 4. CDR3 coding DNA: TGCGCCAGCAGCCAAACCGGGACTAGCGGTAGCACAGATACGCAGTATTTT. The encoded protein is CASSQTGTSGSTDTQYF.

The CDR3 loop is CASSEIAGGGQETQYF. The CDR3, as DNA: TGTGCCAGCAGCGAGATCGCGGGCGGGGGACAAGAGACCCAGTACTTC. This sequence joins TRBV9 and TRBJ2-5; 7 bases are a match to TRBD2. Germline V gives CDR1 SGDLS, CDR2 YYNGEE. Trimming at V came to 3 bases and at J to 2 bases, leaving 10 bases not matched to a gene. The CDR3 is 16 residues long.

This clone was seen a handful of times. V and J are TRBV2 and TRBJ2-7, with TRBD2 matching over 13 bases. The CDR3 covers 16 residues. V shed 5 bases and J 4 bases; nucleotides not matched to a gene: 8. Germline V lookup: CDR1 SNHLY, CDR2 FYNNEI. Here the CDR3 DNA reads TGTGCCAGCAGTTTGACAGGGACTAGCGGGAATTACGAGCAGTACTTC. Translation: CASSLTGTSGNYEQYF.

This chain connects TRBV18 to TRBJ2-1, with TRBD1 as a possible D gene (6 bases). The germline V gene encodes CDR1 KGHSH and CDR2 LQKENI. The V end lost 6 bases, the J end lost 5 bases, and 11 bases lay between the germline ends. The CDR3 has 13 amino acids. The CDR3 reads CASSEGQNNEQFF. The CDR3 region has the DNA TGTGCCAGCTCCGAAGGACAGAACAATGAGCAGTTCTTC.

The chain links TRBV7-9 to TRBJ1-2; TRBD1 aligns across 9 bases. CDR1 SEHNR and CDR2 FQNEAQ come from the germline V gene (reference sequence). The trim removed 3 bases at V and 6 bases at J, leaving 8 bases unmatched. This CDR3 comprises 15 residues. For the CDR3, the DNA is TGTGCCAGCAGCTTTGGGACAGGGCGTGGGAATGGCTACACCTTC. It yields the protein CASSFGTGRGNGYTF.

The chain employs TRBV4-2 and TRBJ1-5; D perhaps matches TRBD1 (5 bases). This CDR3 has 16 amino acids. Trimming stripped 4 bases from V and 2 bases from J, with 15 bases between. Germline CDR1 and CDR2: LGHNA and YNFKEQ. CDR3 nucleotide sequence: TGTGCCAGCAGCCCTAAACAGGTCGAGGGCAATCAGCCCCAGCATTTT. It specifies CASSPKQVEGNQPQHF.